Each of the 10 T cell receptor beta chains below was sequenced from the same sample in a study of T-cell memory formation after mild COVID-19. Using its own MiXCR run on the 5' RACE reads, TCRdb lists one record per CDR3 protein. The table includes some 320,000 distinct CDR3 sequences, more than 15% detected once. Sequenced: PBMCs or a T cell subset sorted from them (not recorded which). These receptors were collected from a man aged 18-30 years who had mild COVID-19 (a few samples of this study predate the infection). Cell type and time point are not known.

This clonotype was observed a handful of times. The chain has TRBV11-2 and TRBJ1-2, with 7 nucleotides matching TRBD1. The germline CDR1 and CDR2 sequences are SGHAT and FQNNGV. The CDR3 runs to 15 residues. The junction had 9 bases not matched to a gene; V was cut back by 3 bases and J by 5 bases. CDR3 sequence reads: CASSLPQGGRYGYTF. DNA of the CDR3: TGTGCCAGCAGCTTGCCCCAGGGGGGGAGGTATGGCTACACCTTC.

This clonotype has just a few counts. The chain couples TRBV7-8 to TRBJ1-2; TRBD1 matches 9 bases. The CDR3 is made up of 14 amino acids. Germline CDR1 SGHVS, CDR2 FQNEAQ. Unmatched junction bases numbered 2, after V lost 0 bases and J lost 6 bases. The CDR3 DNA reads as TGTGCCAGCAGCTTAGCGGGGACAGGGAATGGCTACACCTTC. Translating it yields CASSLAGTGNGYTF.

This clonotype was seen at least ten times. The V and J genes are TRBV7-3 and TRBJ2-5; no reliable D call. CDR3 length: 14 amino acids. CDR1 SGHTA and CDR2 FQGTGA come from the germline V gene. V dropped 5 bases and J dropped 1 base, with 11 bases sitting between them. CDR3 loop: CASSTDGSQETQYF. For the CDR3, the DNA is TGTGCCAGCAGCACGGACGGATCCCAAGAGACCCAGTACTTC.

The chain couples TRBV4-1 to TRBJ1-2, with D maybe TRBD1 (6 bases). The CDR3 has 14 residues. The V gene lost 1 base and the J gene lost 8 bases, with 14 bases spanning the gap. Germline lookup yields CDR1 MGHRA and CDR2 YSYEKL. DNA of the CDR3: TGCGCCAGCAGCCAAGCGGCGGGGGCGGGCGGCTACACCTTC. Protein: CASSQAAGAGGYTF.

This clonotype was counted a few times. This sequence joins TRBV20-1 and TRBJ2-5; D gene uncertain. V was clipped by 0 bases and J by 7 bases, with 18 bases between them. CDR3 length: 15 amino acids. Germline CDR1 is DFQATT and CDR2 is SNEGSKA (reference sequence). CDR3 nucleotide sequence: TGCAGTGCTAGAGATCTCGGCCGCACTGAAGGGACCCAGTACTTC. Translated, it gives CSARDLGRTEGTQYF.

This clonotype was recorded a few times. The chain carries TRBV4-3 and TRBJ2-7; a weak D match, TRBD2 (5 bases). The CDR3 covers 15 residues. V lost 1 base and J lost 1, with 11 bases in between. CDR1 LGHNA and CDR2 YSLEER come from the germline V gene. The CDR3: CASSQGGPGSYEQYF. CDR3 coding DNA: TGCGCCAGCAGCCAAGGGGGTCCGGGATCCTACGAGCAGTACTTC.

This chain links TRBV18 with TRBJ2-5, with D unresolved. Between the trimmed V and J ends, which lost 6 bases and 0 bases, there was a span of 14 bases. Germline V gene data show CDR1 as KGHSH and CDR2 as LQKENI. The CDR3 is 15 residues long. The CDR3 sequence: CASSRYKPHQETQYF. In DNA form, the CDR3 reads TGTGCCAGCTCCCGTTATAAGCCACACCAAGAGACCCAGTACTTC. Combining the CDR3 with reference TRBV18 and TRBJ2-5 gives the whole variable domain NAGVMQNPRHLVRRRGQEARLRCSPMKGHSHVYWYRQLPEEGLKFMVYLQKENIIDESGMPKERFSAEFPKEGPSILRIQQVVRGDSAAYFCASSRYKPHQETQYFGPGTRLLVL.

The chain has TRBV6-2 or TRBV6-3 and TRBJ2-3; D gene unclear. Between the trimmed V and J ends, which lost 5 bases and 2 bases, there was a span of 11 bases. The CDR3 is 14 amino acids. Germline V gene lookup returns CDR1 MNHEY and CDR2 SVGEGT. The CDR3 loop is CASSPDPPTDTQYF. Written as DNA, the CDR3 is TGTGCCAGCAGTCCCGATCCCCCCACAGATACGCAGTATTTT.

This clonotype has just a few counts. This chain joins TRBV28 and TRBJ2-1; 10 positions agree with TRBD2. J was trimmed by 8 bases and V by 4 bases; bases with no gene match: 8. CDR3 size: 15 residues. Per germline, CDR1 MDHEN and CDR2 SYDVKM. The CDR3 spells CASSSPGLATDEQFF. CDR3 coding DNA: TGTGCCAGCAGTTCGCCGGGACTAGCGACGGATGAGCAGTTCTTC. Variable domain in full (rest from reference TRBV28 and TRBJ2-1): DVKVTQSSRYLVKRTGEKVFLECVQDMDHENMFWYRQDPGLGLRLIYFSYDVKMKEKGDIPEGYSVSREKKERFSLILESASTNQTSMYLCASSSPGLATDEQFFGPGTRLTVL.

This clonotype was observed a handful of times. The V call is TRBV11-2, the J call TRBJ1-1; D unresolved. CDR1 is SGHAT, CDR2 FQNNGV, per germline. V gave up 8 bases and J gave up 0 bases, with 13 bases separating them. This CDR3 is 14 amino acids long. The CDR3, as DNA: TGTGCCAGCTCGGGCCTCACCATGAACACTGAAGCTTTCTTT. This sequence encodes CASSGLTMNTEAFF. The whole variable domain, remainder taken from reference TRBV11-2 and TRBJ1-1, is EAGVAQSPRYKIIEKRQSVAFWCNPISGHATLYWYQQILGQGPKLLIQFQNNGVVDDSQLPKDRFSAERLKGVDSTLKIQPAKLEDSAVYLCASSGLTMNTEAFFGQGTRLTVV.